The TCR beta chain under discussion was sequenced for a study of metastatic and nonmetastatic thyroid tumors. The V gene end was trimmed by 5 bases and the J gene end by 9 bases; junction bases not matched to a gene: 8. The CDR3 is made up of 15 amino acids. The V gene's germline CDR1 is SGHVS and CDR2 FNYEAQ. Not a single patient had been given any form of treatment at any point before undergoing thyroid surgery. MiXCR was used by TCRdb to re-call the PCR reads. The sample carries some 15,000 clones, roughly 22% recorded once. The sequenced sample consisted of adjacent normal tissue. This chain connects TRBV7-6 to TRBJ2-1; 12 nucleotides line up with TRBD2. The receptor was derived from a female donor with papillary thyroid cancer or a benign thyroid nodule (not recorded which). Some clones in this sample may be carry-over from other donors' samples. CDR3 nucleotides: TGTGCCAGCAGCGTGACTAGCGGGAGTTCTGGTGAGCAGTTCTTC. Amino acids: CASSVTSGSSGEQFF.